This T cell receptor (beta chain) emerged from a study of vaccination effects on CD4 cells after COVID-19. Study-wide results and caveats: Clones that were induced by infection or by vaccine showed marked contraction late after vaccination.

When 10 to 11 days of culture had elapsed, CD4+ T cells were isolated. As their vaccination, participants received two doses of either BNT162b2 or mRNA-1273. Half-medium exchanges with IL-2 medium took place on days 3 and 7. The CDR3 totals 14 residues. The V end lost 4 bases, the J end lost 2 bases, and 9 bases lay between the germline ends. The V gene's germline CDR1 is LGHDT and CDR2 YNNKEL (reference sequence). As concerns this clone: The antigen remains undetermined.

Here immunoSEQ multiplex PCR was the method, and the copy in TCRdb shows in-frame clones only, minus some. The top ten hold more than 7% of the sample, which has 40,000 to 45,000 clones, approximately 70% seen once. This chain uses TRBV3-1 (or the pseudogene TRBV3-2) with TRBJ2-1; D call uncertain. This material consisted of CD4+ T cells from PBMCs cultured without peptide, taken after COVID-19 vaccination. This TCR came from a human donor who received a COVID-19 vaccine. The CDR3 nucleotides are TGTGCCAGCAGCCCTGGCGGTACCTACAATGAGCAGTTCTTC. Protein: CASSPGGTYNEQFF.